This T cell receptor beta chain is from a study of beta chain features in type 1 diabetes. Reverse transcribing all isolated RNA meant expressed TCRB transcripts were sequenced. Assay: immunoSEQ multiplex PCR; the TCRdb copy retains only in-frame clones and omits some. The sample contains about 400,000 clones, roughly an eighth of which appear only once. Germline V CDR1 and CDR2: SGHTA, FQGNSA. CDR3 length: 15 amino acids. Trimming cost V 2 bases and J 3 bases; bases outside gene matches: 7. This TCR came from a man younger than 35 in good health. The specimen sequenced was naive CD4+ T cells from blood. The V gene is TRBV7-2, the J gene TRBJ2-7; 7 positions agree with TRBD1. This CDR3 is CASSLRRDRDYEQYF. In DNA form, the CDR3 reads TGTGCCAGCAGCTTAAGACGGGACAGAGACTACGAGCAGTACTTC.